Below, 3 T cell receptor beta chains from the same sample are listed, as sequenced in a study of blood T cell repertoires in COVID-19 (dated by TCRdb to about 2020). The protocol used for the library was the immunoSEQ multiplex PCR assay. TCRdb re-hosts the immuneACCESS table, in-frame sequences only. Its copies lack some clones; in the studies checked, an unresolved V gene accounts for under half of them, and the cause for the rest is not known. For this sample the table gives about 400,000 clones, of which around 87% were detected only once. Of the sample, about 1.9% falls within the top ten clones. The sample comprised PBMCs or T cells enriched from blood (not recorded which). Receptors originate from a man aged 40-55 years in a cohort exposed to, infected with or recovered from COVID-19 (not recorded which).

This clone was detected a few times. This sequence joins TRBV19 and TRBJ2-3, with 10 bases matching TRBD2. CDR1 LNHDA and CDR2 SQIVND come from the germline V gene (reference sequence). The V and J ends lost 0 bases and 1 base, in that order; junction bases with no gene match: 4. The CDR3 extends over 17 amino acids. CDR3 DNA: TGTGCCAGTAGTATAGATCGGGGGACTAGCGGCACAGATACGCAGTATTTT. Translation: CASSIDRGTSGTDTQYF.

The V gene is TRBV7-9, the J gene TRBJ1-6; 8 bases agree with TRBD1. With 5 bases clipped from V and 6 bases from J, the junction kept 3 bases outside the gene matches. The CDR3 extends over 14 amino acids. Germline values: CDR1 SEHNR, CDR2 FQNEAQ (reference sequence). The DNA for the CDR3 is TGTGCCAGCAGCCAAACAGGGGGTAATTCACCCCTCCACTTT. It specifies CASSQTGGNSPLHF.

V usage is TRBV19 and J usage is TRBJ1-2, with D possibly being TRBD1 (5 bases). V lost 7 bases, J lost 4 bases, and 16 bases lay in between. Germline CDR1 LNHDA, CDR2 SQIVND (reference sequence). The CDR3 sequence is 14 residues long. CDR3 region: CASTLTPDSYGYTF. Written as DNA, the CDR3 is TGTGCCAGTACCCTAACCCCCGACAGCTATGGCTACACCTTC.